One and the same sample provided the 21 T cell receptor beta chains below, sequenced in a study of identical twins. TCRdb re-analysed the 5' RACE reads in MiXCR, keeping a single row per CDR3 protein. This sample yields nearly 250,000 distinct CDR3 sequences, of which roughly 7% are seen a single time; about 3.6% belongs to the top ten. The data also belong to a second study, concerning yellow fever vaccine responses in identical twins.

Sample: memory (CD45RO+) T cells sorted from blood. The source is a young woman in good health.

The chain has TRBV29-1 and TRBJ2-4; perhaps TRBD2 as D (6 bases). V was clipped by 6 bases and J by 0 bases, with 9 bases between them. Germline V gene lookup returns CDR1 SQVTM and CDR2 ANQGSEA. The length of the CDR3 is 13 residues. The CDR3 bases are TGCAGCGTCGGGGGTATAGCCAAAAACATTCAGTACTTC. Translating it yields CSVGGIAKNIQYF.

The gene calls are TRBV2 and TRBJ2-1; D uncertain. Trimming shortened V by 3 bases and J by 10 bases, and 7 bases separated the two germline ends. The CDR3 length is 11 residues. In germline, CDR1 is SNHLY, CDR2 FYNNEI. The CDR3 region is CASSDYWEQFF. CDR3 DNA: TGTGCCAGCAGTGACTACTGGGAGCAGTTCTTC.

This clonotype was picked up many times. This chain connects TRBV19 to TRBJ2-3, with TRBD2 identical over 10 bases. The CDR3 consists of 14 residues. Germline CDR1 reads LNHDA; CDR2 reads SQIVND (reference sequence). The V and J ends lost 6 bases and 3 bases, in that order; junction bases with no gene match: 3. The CDR3 sequence is CASRLAGATDTQYF. CDR3 nucleotides: TGTGCCAGTAGGCTAGCGGGAGCGACAGATACGCAGTATTTT.

The table lists this clonotype with a few counts. This sequence joins TRBV6-1 and TRBJ2-1; 8 positions match TRBD2. The V gene end was trimmed by 6 bases and the J gene end by 2 bases; junction bases not matched to a gene: 6. The CDR3 runs to 15 residues. Per the germline V gene, CDR1 is MNHNS and CDR2 is SASEGT. The CDR3 DNA reads TGTGCCAGCAGCGATTCGGGAGGGGCCTACAATGAGCAGTTCTTC. This sequence encodes CASSDSGGAYNEQFF.

This clonotype was counted at least ten times. This sequence joins TRBV7-7 and TRBJ1-1; TRBD1 is a possible D gene (6 bases). The V and J ends lost 4 bases and 5 bases respectively, with 11 bases between them. The CDR3 runs to 13 residues. Germline V gives CDR1 SSHAT, CDR2 FNYEAQ (reference sequence). The CDR3 DNA follows: TGTGCCAGCAGCTCCGAACAGGGAACTGAAGCTTTCTTT. Its translation is CASSSEQGTEAFF.

The chain carries TRBV20-1 and TRBJ1-1, with 9 bases identical to TRBD1. There are 10 residues in the CDR3. In germline, CDR1 is DFQATT, CDR2 SNEGSKA (reference sequence). CDR3 protein: CTTGGVEAFF. CDR3 DNA: TGCACGACAGGGGGGGTTGAAGCTTTCTTT.

This clonotype has ten or more counts. The chain is built from TRBV20-1 and TRBJ2-1; the match to TRBD1 covers 10 bases. Trimming took 6 bases from V and 8 from J; bases not matched to a gene: 13. Germline CDR1 and CDR2: DFQATT and SNEGSKA (reference sequence). The CDR3 sequence is 15 residues long. The CDR3 DNA is TGCAGTGCGCGGACCGGGACAGGGGAGGTCGATGAGCAGTTCTTC. It specifies CSARTGTGEVDEQFF.

This clonotype has a count of ten or more. CDR3 in DNA: TGTGCCAGCAGGGCCGGGTATGGAAAACTGTTTTTT. It encodes CASRAGYGKLFF. V and J are TRBV12-3 or TRBV12-4 and TRBJ1-4; no firm D call. V lost 6 bases, J lost 10 bases, and 12 bases lay in between. There are 12 residues in the CDR3.

This clonotype was observed a handful of times. The rearrangement links TRBV11-1 to TRBJ2-6, with no clear D. CDR1 is SGHAT and CDR2 is FQDESV in the germline V gene (reference sequence). Trimming removed 5 bases at V and 0 bases at J, with 8 bases between. The CDR3 is 15 amino acids. As DNA, the CDR3 is TGTGCCAGCAGCGAATGGACCTCTGGGGCCAACGTCCTGACTTTC. This translates into CASSEWTSGANVLTF.

This clonotype appeared many times. This chain joins TRBV6-2 or TRBV6-3 and TRBJ2-7; D possibly corresponds to TRBD2 (5 bases). V lost 2 bases and J lost 5, with 10 bases in between. The germline gives CDR1 MNHEY, CDR2 SVGEGT. This CDR3 is 13 amino acids long. The CDR3 reads CASSYVTIDEQYF. CDR3 bases: TGTGCCAGCAGTTACGTGACTATTGACGAGCAGTACTTC.

The chain is built from TRBV6-5 and TRBJ1-2; 9 nucleotides agree with TRBD1. The length of the CDR3 is 13 residues. J lost 3 bases, V lost 7 bases, and 3 bases had no gene match. Germline values: CDR1 MNHEY, CDR2 SVGAGI. CDR3 sequence reads: CASITGGDYGYTF. CDR3 bases: TGTGCCAGCATTACAGGGGGCGACTATGGCTACACCTTC.

This clonotype was recorded at least ten times. CDR3 in DNA: TGTGCCAGCAGTTTAACGTACAGCATCGACACTGAAGCTTTCTTT. Translation: CASSLTYSIDTEAFF. This chain uses TRBV12-3 or TRBV12-4 with TRBJ1-1; no clear D. V was trimmed by 2 bases and J by 3 bases, leaving 13 bases between them. The length of the CDR3 is 15 residues.

The rearrangement links TRBV9 to TRBJ2-3, with TRBD2 identical over 11 bases. The V gene's germline CDR1 is SGDLS and CDR2 YYNGEE. V dropped 9 bases and J dropped 5; count of bases not matched to a gene: 20. The CDR3 spans 18 residues. This CDR3 reads CATIMGSGRARDKDTQYF. In DNA, the CDR3 is TGTGCCACGATCATGGGTAGCGGGAGGGCCCGTGATAAAGATACGCAGTATTTT.

This clonotype was seen at least ten times. The V and J genes are TRBV20-1 and TRBJ2-3, with D possibly being TRBD1 or TRBD2 (5 bases each). The CDR3 consists of 18 residues. V dropped 0 bases and J dropped 2 bases, with 21 bases sitting between them. CDR1 and CDR2 (germline): DFQATT, SNEGSKA (reference sequence). CDR3: CSARDMQGVSGSTDTQYF. CDR3 in DNA: TGCAGTGCTAGAGATATGCAGGGAGTCAGCGGATCCACAGATACGCAGTATTTT.

This clonotype was seen a handful of times. The chain links TRBV10-3 to TRBJ2-2; perhaps TRBD1 as D (5 bases). The CDR3 contains 13 residues. Germline values: CDR1 ENHRY, CDR2 SYGVKD. V lost 7 bases, J lost 0 bases, and 6 bases lay in between. The chain's CDR3 is CAITGSNTGELFF. Written as DNA, the CDR3 is TGTGCCATCACAGGGTCGAACACCGGGGAGCTGTTTTTT.

The table lists this clonotype with many counts. DNA for the CDR3: TGCGCCAGCAGTAAGGGACAGTCACCAACAGGGGAGCTGTTTTTT. The encoded protein is CASSKGQSPTGELFF. This sequence joins TRBV10-2 and TRBJ2-2; TRBD1 matches at 7 bases. Per germline, CDR1 WSHSY and CDR2 SAAADI. The CDR3 sequence is 15 residues long. Trimming at V came to 5 bases and at J to 8 bases, leaving 11 bases not matched to a gene.

This rearrangement joins TRBV28 to TRBJ2-2, with 8 bases aligning to TRBD1. This CDR3 has 16 amino acids. Germline V gives CDR1 MDHEN, CDR2 SYDVKM. V dropped 3 bases and J dropped 5; count of bases not matched to a gene: 8. For the CDR3, the DNA is TGTGCCAGCAGTTTCTTACAGGGGGGCGGTACCGGGGAGCTGTTTTTT. It encodes CASSFLQGGGTGELFF.

The chain joins TRBV12-3 or TRBV12-4 to TRBJ2-5; 7 nucleotides line up with TRBD1. This CDR3 comprises 14 residues. Germline trimming cut 6 bases from V and 2 bases from J; bases unmatched to any gene: 6. CDR3 amino acids: CASRQGMGQETQYF. The CDR3 DNA follows: TGTGCCAGCAGACAGGGGATGGGGCAAGAGACCCAGTACTTC.

This clonotype has only a few counts. This sequence joins TRBV15 and TRBJ2-4, with 16 bases lining up with TRBD2. CDR1 and CDR2 from the germline V gene are LNHNV and YYDKDF (reference sequence). V lost 1 base and J lost 3; bases outside the gene matches: 12. CDR3 length: 21 amino acids. CDR3 amino acids: CATSRAPGTSGRAEVKNIQYF. Here the CDR3 DNA reads TGTGCCACCAGCAGAGCGCCCGGGACTAGCGGGAGGGCCGAGGTCAAAAACATTCAGTACTTC. The whole variable domain, filled in from reference TRBV15 and TRBJ2-4, reads DAMVIQNPRYQVTQFGKPVTLSCSQTLNHNVMYWYQQKSSQAPKLLFHYYDKDFNNEADTPDNFQSRRPNTSFCFLDIRSPGLGDTAMYLCATSRAPGTSGRAEVKNIQYFGAGTRLSVL.

V and J are TRBV6-2 or TRBV6-3 and TRBJ2-1; 14 nucleotides align to TRBD2. This CDR3 region has 20 residues. J gave up 3 bases and V 0 bases, and 10 bases lay outside the gene matches. Germline assignment: CDR1 MNHEY and CDR2 SVGEGT. CDR3 loop: CASSYSRLAGGPKYYNEQFF. DNA of the CDR3: TGTGCCAGCAGTTACTCGAGACTAGCGGGAGGGCCAAAATACTACAATGAGCAGTTCTTC.

This clonotype has ten or more counts. This sequence joins TRBV29-1 and TRBJ2-3; no reliable D call. The V and J ends lost 5 bases and 0 bases respectively, with 12 bases between them. This CDR3 is 14 amino acids long. Looked up from germline, CDR1 is SQVTM and CDR2 is ANQGSEA. The CDR3 coding sequence is TGCAGCGTTATGGACCGACCTAGCACAGATACGCAGTATTTT. Protein sequence: CSVMDRPSTDTQYF.